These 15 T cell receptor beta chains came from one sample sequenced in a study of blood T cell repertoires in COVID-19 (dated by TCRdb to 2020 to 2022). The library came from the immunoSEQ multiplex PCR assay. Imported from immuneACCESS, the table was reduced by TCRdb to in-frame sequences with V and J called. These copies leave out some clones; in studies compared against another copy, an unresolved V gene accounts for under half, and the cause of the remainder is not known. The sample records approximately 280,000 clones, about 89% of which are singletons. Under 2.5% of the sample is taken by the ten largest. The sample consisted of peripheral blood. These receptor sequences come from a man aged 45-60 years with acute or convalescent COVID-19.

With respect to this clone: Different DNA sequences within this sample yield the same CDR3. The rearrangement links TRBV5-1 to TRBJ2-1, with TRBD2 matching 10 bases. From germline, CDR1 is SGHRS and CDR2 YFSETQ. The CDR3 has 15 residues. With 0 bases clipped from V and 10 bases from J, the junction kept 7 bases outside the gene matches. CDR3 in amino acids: CASSLAASGGSEQFF. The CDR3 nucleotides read TGCGCCAGCAGCTTGGCGGCTAGCGGGGGCTCCGAGCAGTTCTTC.

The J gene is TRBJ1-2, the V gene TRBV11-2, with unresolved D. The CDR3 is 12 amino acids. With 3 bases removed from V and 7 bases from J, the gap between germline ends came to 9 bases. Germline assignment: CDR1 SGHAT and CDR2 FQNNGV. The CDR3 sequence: CASSFASGGYTF. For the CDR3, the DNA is TGTGCCAGCAGCTTCGCCTCGGGTGGCTACACCTTC.

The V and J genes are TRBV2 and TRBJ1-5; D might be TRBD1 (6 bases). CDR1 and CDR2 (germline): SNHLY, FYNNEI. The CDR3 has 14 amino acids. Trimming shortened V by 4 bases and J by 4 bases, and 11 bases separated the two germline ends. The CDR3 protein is CASSGQGFNQPQHF. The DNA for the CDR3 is TGTGCCAGCAGTGGTCAGGGGTTTAATCAGCCCCAGCATTTT.

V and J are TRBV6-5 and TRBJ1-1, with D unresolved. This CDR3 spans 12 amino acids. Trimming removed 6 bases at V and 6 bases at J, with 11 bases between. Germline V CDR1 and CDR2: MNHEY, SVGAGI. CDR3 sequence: CASSSRRAEAFF. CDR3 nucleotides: TGTGCCAGCAGCTCGCGGAGGGCTGAAGCTTTCTTT.

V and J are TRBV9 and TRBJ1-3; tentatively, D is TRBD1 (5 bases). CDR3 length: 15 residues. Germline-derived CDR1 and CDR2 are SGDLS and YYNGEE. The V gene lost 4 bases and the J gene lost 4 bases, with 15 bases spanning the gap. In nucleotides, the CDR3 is TGTGCCAGCAGCCCACAAACAGGAGACGGAAACACCATATATTTT. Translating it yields CASSPQTGDGNTIYF.

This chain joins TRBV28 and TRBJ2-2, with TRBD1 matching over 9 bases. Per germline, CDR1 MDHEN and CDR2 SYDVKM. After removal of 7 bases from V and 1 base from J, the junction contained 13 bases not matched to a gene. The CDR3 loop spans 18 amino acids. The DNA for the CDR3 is TGTGCCAGCATATCGCGACAGCCGGGACAGGGGAACACCGGGGAGCTGTTTTTT. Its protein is CASISRQPGQGNTGELFF.

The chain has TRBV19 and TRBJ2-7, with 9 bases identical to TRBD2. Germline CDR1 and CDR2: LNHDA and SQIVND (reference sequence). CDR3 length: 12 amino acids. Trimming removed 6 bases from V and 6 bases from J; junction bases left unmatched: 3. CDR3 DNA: TGTGCCAGTAGGGGACTAGCCAGCGAGCAGTACTTC. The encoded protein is CASRGLASEQYF.

The DNA of the CDR3 is TGTGCCAGCAGCTTGGTGGTTTTAATTCCGGGACAGGGGGCCTCTGAAGCTTTCTTT. The encoded protein is CASSLVVLIPGQGASEAFF. The chain combines TRBV5-4 with TRBJ1-1, with 12 bases matching TRBD1. There are 19 residues in the CDR3. Trimming cost V 0 bases and J 6 bases; bases outside gene matches: 15. Germline loops: CDR1 SGHNT, CDR2 YYREEE (reference sequence).

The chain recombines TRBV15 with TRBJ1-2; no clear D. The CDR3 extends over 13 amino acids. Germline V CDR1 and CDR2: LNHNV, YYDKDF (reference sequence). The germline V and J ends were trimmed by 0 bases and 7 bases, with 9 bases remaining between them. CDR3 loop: CATSRDRSGGYTF. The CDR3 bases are TGTGCCACCAGCAGAGATCGGAGTGGTGGCTACACCTTC.

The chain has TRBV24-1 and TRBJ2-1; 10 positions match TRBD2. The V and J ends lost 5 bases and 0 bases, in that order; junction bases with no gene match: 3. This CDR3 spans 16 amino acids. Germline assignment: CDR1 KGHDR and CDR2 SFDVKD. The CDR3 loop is CATSAASGSSYNEQFF. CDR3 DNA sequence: TGTGCCACCAGTGCGGCTAGCGGGAGCTCCTACAATGAGCAGTTCTTC.

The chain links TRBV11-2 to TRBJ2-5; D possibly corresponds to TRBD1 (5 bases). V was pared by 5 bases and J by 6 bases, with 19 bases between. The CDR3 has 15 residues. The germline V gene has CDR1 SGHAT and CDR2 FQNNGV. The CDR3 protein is CASSLLNGGAKTQYF. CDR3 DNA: TGTGCCAGCAGCCTTTTGAACGGTGGGGCGAAGACCCAGTACTTC.

This chain's CDR3 is CASTLSGFGANVLTF. The CDR3 DNA follows: TGTGCCAGCACCCTGTCAGGTTTTGGGGCCAACGTCCTGACTTTC. This sequence joins TRBV27 and TRBJ2-6; D is ambiguous. CDR1 and CDR2 from the germline V gene are MNHEY and SMNVEV (reference sequence). Trimming cost V 7 bases and J 3 bases, with 13 bases left between them. The CDR3 consists of 15 residues.

The CDR3 DNA reads as TGCGCCAGCAGCTTGGTACGACAGGGGTATCAGCCCCAGCATTTT. The encoded protein is CASSLVRQGYQPQHF. The rearrangement links TRBV5-1 to TRBJ1-5, with 8 nucleotides matching TRBD1. The CDR3 is made up of 15 amino acids. Germline values: CDR1 SGHRS, CDR2 YFSETQ. V shed 0 bases, J shed 5 bases, and the junction held 4 bases outside the gene matches.

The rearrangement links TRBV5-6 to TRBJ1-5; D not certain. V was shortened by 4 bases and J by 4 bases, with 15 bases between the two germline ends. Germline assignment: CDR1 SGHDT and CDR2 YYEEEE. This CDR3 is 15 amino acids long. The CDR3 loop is CASSPSGERNQPQHF. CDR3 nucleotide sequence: TGTGCCAGCAGCCCCTCAGGTGAAAGAAATCAGCCCCAGCATTTT.

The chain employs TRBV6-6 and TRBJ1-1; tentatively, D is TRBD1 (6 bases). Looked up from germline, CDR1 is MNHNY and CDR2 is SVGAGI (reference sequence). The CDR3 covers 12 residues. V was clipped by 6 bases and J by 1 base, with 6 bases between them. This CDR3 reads CASRTGNTEAFF. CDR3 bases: TGTGCCAGCAGGACAGGGAACACTGAAGCTTTCTTT.